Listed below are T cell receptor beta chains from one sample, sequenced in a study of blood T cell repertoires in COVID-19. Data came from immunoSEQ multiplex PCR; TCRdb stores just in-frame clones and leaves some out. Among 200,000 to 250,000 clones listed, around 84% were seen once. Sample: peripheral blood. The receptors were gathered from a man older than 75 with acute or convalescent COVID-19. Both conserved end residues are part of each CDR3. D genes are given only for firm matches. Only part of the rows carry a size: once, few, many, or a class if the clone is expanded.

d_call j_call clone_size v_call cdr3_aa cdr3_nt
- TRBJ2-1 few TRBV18 CASSPPTRSSYNEQFF TGTGCCAGCTCACCACCGACGCGGAGCTCCTACAATGAGCAGTTCTTC
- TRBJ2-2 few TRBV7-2 CASSLGILHTGELFF TGTGCCAGCAGCTTAGGAATACTGCACACCGGGGAGCTGTTTTTT
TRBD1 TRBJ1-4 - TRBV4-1 CASSQADRSNEKLFF TGCGCCAGCAGCCAAGCGGACAGGAGTAATGAAAAACTGTTTTTT
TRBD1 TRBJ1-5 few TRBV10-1 CATSPGTGGTDNQPQHF TGCGCCACCAGTCCGGGGACAGGGGGCACGGACAATCAGCCCCAGCATTTT
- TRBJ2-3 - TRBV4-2 CASSSGPTDTQYF TGTGCCAGCAGCTCAGGTCCCACAGATACGCAGTATTTT
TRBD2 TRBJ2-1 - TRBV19 CASRTRLAGGLPYNEQFF TGTGCCAGTAGAACGAGACTAGCGGGAGGACTTCCCTACAATGAGCAGTTCTTC
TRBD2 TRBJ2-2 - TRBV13 CASSTSHGLAGFANTGELFF TGTGCCAGCAGCACCTCACACGGGCTAGCGGGGTTCGCGAACACCGGGGAGCTGTTTTTT
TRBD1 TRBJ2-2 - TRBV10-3 CATRTGAGTGELFF TGTGCCACGAGGACAGGGGCCGGCACCGGGGAGCTGTTTTTT
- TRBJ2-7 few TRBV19 CASSTGNEQYF TGTGCCAGTAGTACAGGGAATGAGCAGTACTTC
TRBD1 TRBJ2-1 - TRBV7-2 CASSQGGSGGQGEQFF TGTGCCAGCAGCCAAGGGGGGTCAGGGGGCCAAGGAGAGCAGTTCTTC
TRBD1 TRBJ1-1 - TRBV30 CAVIFRGRATEAFF TGTGCCGTAATCTTCAGGGGGCGGGCGACTGAAGCTTTCTTT
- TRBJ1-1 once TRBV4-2 CASSQASGGINTEAFF TGTGCCAGCAGCCAAGCCTCGGGGGGGATAAACACTGAAGCTTTCTTT
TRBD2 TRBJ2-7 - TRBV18 CASSPGGGTSSYEQYF TGTGCCAGCTCACCAGGGGGGGGGACTAGTTCGTACGAGCAGTACTTC
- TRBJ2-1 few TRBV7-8 CASSHPRDEQFF TGTGCCAGCAGCCATCCGCGCGATGAGCAGTTCTTC
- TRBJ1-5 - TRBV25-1 CASSEGYQPQHF TGTGCCAGCAGTGAAGGCTATCAGCCCCAGCATTTT
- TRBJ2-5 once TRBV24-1 CATSDFKARGTQYF TGTGCCACCAGTGATTTCAAGGCTCGGGGGACCCAGTACTTC
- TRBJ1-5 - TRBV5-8 CASSSGNNQPQHF TGTGCCAGCAGCTCAGGGAACAATCAGCCCCAGCATTTT
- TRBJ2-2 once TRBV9 CASSVGASANTGELFF TGTGCCAGCAGCGTAGGTGCTAGCGCGAACACCGGGGAGCTGTTTTTT